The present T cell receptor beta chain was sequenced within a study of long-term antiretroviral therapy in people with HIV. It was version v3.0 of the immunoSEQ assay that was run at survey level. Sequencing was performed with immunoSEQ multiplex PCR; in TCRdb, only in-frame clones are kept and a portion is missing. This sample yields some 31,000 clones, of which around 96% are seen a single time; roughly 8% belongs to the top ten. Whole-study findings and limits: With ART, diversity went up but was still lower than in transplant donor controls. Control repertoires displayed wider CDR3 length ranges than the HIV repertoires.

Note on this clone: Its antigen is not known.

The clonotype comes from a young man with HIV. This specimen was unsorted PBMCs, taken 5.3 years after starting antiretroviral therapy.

The CDR3 here is CASSPLTMDISGNTIYF. CDR3 sequence (DNA): TGCGCCAGCAGCCCACTAACTATGGACATCTCTGGAAACACCATATATTTT. This rearrangement joins TRBV4-1 to TRBJ1-3; D possibly corresponds to TRBD1 (5 bases). The CDR3 extends over 17 amino acids. The ends were cut back, 4 bases at V and 0 bases at J, with 16 bases in the middle. Germline CDR1 is MGHRA and CDR2 is YSYEKL.